A selection of T cell receptor beta chains follows, all from one sample in a study of breast tumors, draining lymph nodes, adjacent tissues. TCRdb called the multiplex PCR reads again in MiXCR, with one record for every CDR3 protein. The table shows some 53,000 distinct CDR3 sequences, with 35% to 50% occurring only once. The sequenced sample consisted of breast tumor tissue. Every receptor here comes from a female donor with breast cancer. Some clones in this sample may be carry-over from other donors' samples. Each CDR3 is given with its conserved first and last residue. Fields, in order: V gene, D gene, clone size, J gene, CDR3 DNA, CDR3 protein. A D gene is named only where the DNA matches it firmly. Not all rows give a size; the values are once, few, many and, for expanded clones, a class.

>TRBV7-9|TRBD1|many|TRBJ2-5
TGTGCCAGCAGCTCCGGGACAGGGGGCTATATGGAGACCCAGTACTTC
CASSSGTGGYMETQYF
>TRBV28|TRBD1|NA|TRBJ2-4
TGTGCCAGCAGTAAACAGGGGGCAGGTGATAACATTCAGTACTTC
CASSKQGAGDNIQYF
>TRBV11-2|NA|NA|TRBJ2-1
TGTGCCAGCAGCTTAGTGCTAGCGCAGGTCAATAAGCAGTTCTTC
CASSLVLAQVNKQFF
>TRBV20-1|TRBD2|NA|TRBJ2-3
TGCAGTGCTAGGTTACCAATGACTAGCGCGAGAACAGATACGCAGTATTTT
CSARLPMTSARTDTQYF
>TRBV5-1|NA|NA|TRBJ2-7
TGCGCCAGCAGCGTGTCTATCAGCTCCTACGAGCAGTACTTC
CASSVSISSYEQYF
>TRBV7-3|NA|NA|TRBJ1-2
TGTGCCAGCAGCTTAACTCTGGGAGCAGATGGCTACACCTTC
CASSLTLGADGYTF
>TRBV5-6|NA|many|TRBJ1-3
TGTGCCAGCAGCTTGGTGGCGGGGGGCGGAAACACCATATATTTT
CASSLVAGGGNTIYF
>TRBV9|NA|many|TRBJ2-3
TGTGCCAGCAGCGGGTATCTGGGGGATACGCAGTATTTT
CASSGYLGDTQYF
>TRBV20-1|TRBD1|many|TRBJ2-1
TGCAGTGCTAAGGGACAGGGGGCTAGAGAGCAGTTCTTC
CSAKGQGAREQFF
>TRBV10-1|TRBD2|NA|TRBJ2-1
TGCGCCAGCAGTCCGGGAGGAGGTAACGAGCAGCTCTTC
CASSPGGGNEQLF
>TRBV20-1|NA|many|TRBJ2-5
TGCAGTGCTTATAGCCCACCAGGGGAGACCCAGTACTTC
CSAYSPPGETQYF
>TRBV29-1|TRBD1|once|TRBJ2-3
TGCAGCGTTGTGAGGCAGGGGGTTAGCACAGATACGCAGTATTTT
CSVVRQGVSTDTQYF
>TRBV6-1|NA|NA|TRBJ1-1
TGTGCCAGCAGTGGGCAGGAGAACACTGAAGCTTTCTTT
CASSGQENTEAFF
>TRBV20-1|NA|NA|TRBJ2-3
TGCAGTGCTAGATCTCGGGAACACACAGATACGCAGTATTTT
CSARSREHTDTQYF
>TRBV10-3|TRBD1|NA|TRBJ2-5
TGTGCCATCGGCTCGGGACAGGGGGGATCAGAGACCCAGTACTTT
CAIGSGQGGSETQYF
>TRBV12-3/TRBV12-4|NA|many|TRBJ2-7
TGTGCCAGCACTCAAACCTCAGTCCCTAGCGACTCCTACGAGCAGTACTTC
CASTQTSVPSDSYEQYF
>TRBV20-1|TRBD2|few|TRBJ2-5
TGCAGTGCCACCAAGGGGCGGGAGGGGGAGACCCAGTACTTC
CSATKGREGETQYF